This entry concerns a single TCR beta chain. V was cut by 1 base and J by 0 bases, with 7 bases left in between. The germline V gene encodes CDR1 MNHEY and CDR2 SMNVEV (reference sequence). The CDR3 spans 14 residues. This specimen comes from a study of blood T cell repertoires in COVID-19. Study at large: Both acute and convalescent COVID-19 samples were obtained from the United States, Italy and Spain.

Participants were placed into cohorts based on the clinical history they reported. Cohort 3 recovered donors had two negative PCRs, clearance, or symptom resolution. TCRdb's table, derived via immunoSEQ multiplex PCR, lists solely in-frame clones and lacks some. In the table there are roughly 240,000 clones, roughly 86% of which are singletons. Sequencing was performed on PBMCs or T cells enriched from blood (not recorded which). This clonotype originated in a woman aged 45-65 years who had recovered from COVID-19. This sequence joins TRBV27 and TRBJ2-7, with D unresolved. The chain's CDR3 is CASSLFRSSYEQYF. For the CDR3, the DNA is TGTGCCAGCAGTTTATTCCGGAGCTCCTACGAGCAGTACTTC.